This T cell receptor beta chain is from a study of blood T cell repertoires in COVID-19. Across the study: Sites across the United States, Italy and Spain contributed samples from acute and convalescent COVID-19. In each case, the material was cDNA or gDNA derived from T cells, B-cell-depleted T cells, or PBMCs.

Authors' data handling: Estimates of nucleated cell counts were drawn from the amplification of reference gene primers. Clones were sequenced by immunoSEQ multiplex PCR, and TCRdb holds only the in-frame ones, with some missing. Clone size and V and J calls were adopted from that table, with D and trimming inferred from the DNA. The table includes 95,000 to 150,000 clones, 80% to 90% detected once. The sample holds a few counts of this clone. The J segment lost 5 bases and the V segment lost 0 bases, leaving 5 bases of the junction unmatched. Looked up from germline, CDR1 is SGHRS and CDR2 is YFSETQ. This CDR3 region has 15 residues.

The sequence came from a man at least 80 years old with active or convalescent COVID-19. The specimen sequenced was peripheral blood. The chain recombines TRBV5-1 with TRBJ1-5; 7 positions agree with TRBD1. For the CDR3, the DNA is TGCGCCAGCAGCTTGGAGGGGGCCTGGGATCAGCCCCAGCATTTT. Translating it yields CASSLEGAWDQPQHF.